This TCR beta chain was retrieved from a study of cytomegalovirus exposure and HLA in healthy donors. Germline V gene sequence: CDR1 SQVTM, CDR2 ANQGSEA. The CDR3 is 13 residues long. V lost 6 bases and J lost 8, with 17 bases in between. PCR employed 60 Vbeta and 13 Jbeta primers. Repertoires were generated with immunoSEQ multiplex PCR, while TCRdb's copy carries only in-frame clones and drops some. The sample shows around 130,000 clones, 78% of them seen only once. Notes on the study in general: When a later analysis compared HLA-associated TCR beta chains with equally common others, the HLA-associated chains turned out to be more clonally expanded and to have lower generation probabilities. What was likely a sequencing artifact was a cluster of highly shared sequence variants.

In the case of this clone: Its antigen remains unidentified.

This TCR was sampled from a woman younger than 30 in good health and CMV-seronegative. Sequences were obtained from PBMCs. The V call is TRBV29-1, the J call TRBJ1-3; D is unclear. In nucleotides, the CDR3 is TGCAGCGTGATCGACACCCTGCGAGACACCATATATTTT. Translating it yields CSVIDTLRDTIYF.